This paragraph covers one T cell receptor beta chain sequence. Its antigen is as yet unknown. Only in-frame clones appear in the TCRdb table, and some are missing; sequencing was by immunoSEQ multiplex PCR. Among approximately 90,000 clones listed, more than 80% were seen once. The sample comes from a study of T cell responses to AZD1222 COVID-19 vaccine. Overall study context: Second doses that came at about 4 or about 12 weeks were put together.

The CDR3 is 13 amino acids. Germline CDR1 reads SGHRS; CDR2 reads YFSETQ. J gave up 16 bases and V 4 bases, and 11 bases lay outside the gene matches. General study results and limits: Seropositivity was recorded at baseline in only a handful of AZD1222 recipients. Donors in the cohort were predominantly white British and more often female, and clonal diversity was possibly underestimated.

This receptor was obtained from an adult in good health. The sample was peripheral blood, taken on day 0 of AZD1222 vaccination. The gene calls are TRBV5-1 and TRBJ1-6; 7 positions match TRBD1. DNA for the CDR3: TGCGCCAGCAGCCTGAGACAGGGTTCCCAACTCCACTTT. Protein sequence: CASSLRQGSQLHF.